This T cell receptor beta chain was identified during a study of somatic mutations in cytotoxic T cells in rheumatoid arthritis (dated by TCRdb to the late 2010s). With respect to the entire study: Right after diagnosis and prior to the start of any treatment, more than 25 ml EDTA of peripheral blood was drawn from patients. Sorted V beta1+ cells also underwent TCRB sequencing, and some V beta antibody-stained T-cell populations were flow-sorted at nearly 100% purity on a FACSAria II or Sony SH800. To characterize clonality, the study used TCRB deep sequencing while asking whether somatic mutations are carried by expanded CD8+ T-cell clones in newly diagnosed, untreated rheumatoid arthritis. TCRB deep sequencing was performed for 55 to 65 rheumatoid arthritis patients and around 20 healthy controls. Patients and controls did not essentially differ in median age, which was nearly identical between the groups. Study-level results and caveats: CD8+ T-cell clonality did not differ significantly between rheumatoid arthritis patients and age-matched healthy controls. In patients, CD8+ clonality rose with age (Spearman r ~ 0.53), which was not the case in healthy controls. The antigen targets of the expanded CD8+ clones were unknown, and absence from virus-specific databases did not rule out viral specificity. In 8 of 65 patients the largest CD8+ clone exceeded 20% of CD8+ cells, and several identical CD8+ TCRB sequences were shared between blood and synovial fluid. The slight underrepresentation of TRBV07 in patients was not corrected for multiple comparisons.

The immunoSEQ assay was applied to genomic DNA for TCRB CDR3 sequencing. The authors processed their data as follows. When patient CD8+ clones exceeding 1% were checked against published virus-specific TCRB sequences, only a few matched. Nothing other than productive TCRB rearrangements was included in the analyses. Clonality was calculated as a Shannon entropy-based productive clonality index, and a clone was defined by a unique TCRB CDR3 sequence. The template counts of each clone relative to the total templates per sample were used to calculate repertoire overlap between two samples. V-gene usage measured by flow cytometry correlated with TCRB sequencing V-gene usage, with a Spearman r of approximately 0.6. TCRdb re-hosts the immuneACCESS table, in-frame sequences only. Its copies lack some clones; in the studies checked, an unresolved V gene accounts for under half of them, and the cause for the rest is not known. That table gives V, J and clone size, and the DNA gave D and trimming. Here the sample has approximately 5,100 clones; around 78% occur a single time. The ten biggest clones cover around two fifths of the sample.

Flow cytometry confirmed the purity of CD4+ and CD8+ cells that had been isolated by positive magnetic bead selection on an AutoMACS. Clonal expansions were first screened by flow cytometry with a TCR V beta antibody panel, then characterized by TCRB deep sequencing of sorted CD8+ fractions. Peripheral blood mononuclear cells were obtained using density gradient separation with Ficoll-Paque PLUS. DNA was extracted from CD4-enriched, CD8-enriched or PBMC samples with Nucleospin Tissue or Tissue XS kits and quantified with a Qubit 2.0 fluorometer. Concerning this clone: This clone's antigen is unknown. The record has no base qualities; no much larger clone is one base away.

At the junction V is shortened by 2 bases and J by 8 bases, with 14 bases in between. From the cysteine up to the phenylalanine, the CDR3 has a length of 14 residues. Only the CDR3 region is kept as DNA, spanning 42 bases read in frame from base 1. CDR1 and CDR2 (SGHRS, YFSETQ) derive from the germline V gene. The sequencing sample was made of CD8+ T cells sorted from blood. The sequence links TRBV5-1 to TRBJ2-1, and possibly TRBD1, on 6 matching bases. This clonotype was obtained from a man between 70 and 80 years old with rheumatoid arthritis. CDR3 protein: CASSFRGLEDEQFF. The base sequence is TGCGCCAGCAGCTTCAGGGGCTTGGAAGATGAGCAGTTCTTC.